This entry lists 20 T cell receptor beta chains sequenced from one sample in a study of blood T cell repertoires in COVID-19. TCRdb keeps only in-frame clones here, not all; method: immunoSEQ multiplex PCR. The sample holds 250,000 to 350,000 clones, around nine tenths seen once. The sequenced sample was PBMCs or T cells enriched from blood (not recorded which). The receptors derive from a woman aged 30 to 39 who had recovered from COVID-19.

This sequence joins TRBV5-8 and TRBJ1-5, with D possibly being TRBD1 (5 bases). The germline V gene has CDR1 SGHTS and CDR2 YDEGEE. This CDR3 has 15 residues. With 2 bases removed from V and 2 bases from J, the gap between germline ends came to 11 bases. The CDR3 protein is CASSFRGSGNQPQHF. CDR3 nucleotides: TGTGCCAGCAGCTTTCGGGGGTCGGGCAATCAGCCCCAGCATTTT.

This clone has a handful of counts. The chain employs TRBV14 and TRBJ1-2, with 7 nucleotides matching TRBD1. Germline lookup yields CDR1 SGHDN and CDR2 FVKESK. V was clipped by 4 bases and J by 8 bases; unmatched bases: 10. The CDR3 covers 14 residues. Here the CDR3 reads CASSRLLTGDGYTF. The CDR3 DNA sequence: TGTGCCAGCAGCCGACTATTAACAGGGGACGGCTACACCTTC. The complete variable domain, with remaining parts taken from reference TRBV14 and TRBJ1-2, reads EAGVTQFPSHSVIEKGQTVTLRCDPISGHDNLYWYRRVMGKEIKFLLHFVKESKQDESGMPNNRFLAERTGGTYSTLKVQPAELEDSGVYFCASSRLLTGDGYTFGSGTRLTVV.

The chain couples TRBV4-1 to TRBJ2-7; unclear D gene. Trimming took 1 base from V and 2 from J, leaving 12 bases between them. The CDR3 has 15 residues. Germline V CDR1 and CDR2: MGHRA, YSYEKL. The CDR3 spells CASSQVSGDPYEQYF. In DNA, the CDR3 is TGCGCCAGCAGCCAAGTGTCAGGCGACCCCTACGAGCAGTACTTC.

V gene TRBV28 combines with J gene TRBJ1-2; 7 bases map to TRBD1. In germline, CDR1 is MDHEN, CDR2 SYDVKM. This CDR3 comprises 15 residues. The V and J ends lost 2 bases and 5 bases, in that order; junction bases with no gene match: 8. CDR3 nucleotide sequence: TGTGCCAGCAGTTTACCGGGACAGACAGGGTATGGCTACACCTTC. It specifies CASSLPGQTGYGYTF.

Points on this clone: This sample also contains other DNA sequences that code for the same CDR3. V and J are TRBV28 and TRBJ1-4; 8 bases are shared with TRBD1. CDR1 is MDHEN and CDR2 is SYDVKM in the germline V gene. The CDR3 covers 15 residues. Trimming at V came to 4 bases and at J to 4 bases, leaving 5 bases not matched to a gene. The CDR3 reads CASSSPGQVNEKLFF. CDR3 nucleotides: TGTGCCAGCAGTTCCCCGGGACAGGTTAATGAAAAACTGTTTTTT.

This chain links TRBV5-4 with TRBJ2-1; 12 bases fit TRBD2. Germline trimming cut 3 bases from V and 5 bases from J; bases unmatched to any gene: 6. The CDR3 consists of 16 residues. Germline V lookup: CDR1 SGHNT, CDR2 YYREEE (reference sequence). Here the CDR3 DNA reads TGTGCCAGCAGCTCACGGACTAGCGGGGTTCACAATGAGCAGTTCTTC. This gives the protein CASSSRTSGVHNEQFF.

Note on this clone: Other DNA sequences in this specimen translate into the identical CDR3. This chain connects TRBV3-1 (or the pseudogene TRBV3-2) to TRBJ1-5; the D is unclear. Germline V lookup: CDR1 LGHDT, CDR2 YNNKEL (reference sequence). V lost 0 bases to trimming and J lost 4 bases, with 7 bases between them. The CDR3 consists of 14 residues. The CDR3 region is CASSQDLSNQPQHF. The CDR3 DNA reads TGTGCCAGCAGCCAAGATCTGAGTAATCAGCCCCAGCATTTT.

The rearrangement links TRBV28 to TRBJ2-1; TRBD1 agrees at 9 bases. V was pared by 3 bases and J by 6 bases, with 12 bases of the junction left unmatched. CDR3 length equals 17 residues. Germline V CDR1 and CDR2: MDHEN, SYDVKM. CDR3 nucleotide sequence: TGTGCCAGCAGTTTCGCCCTCGGGACAGGGCAAATCAATGAGCAGTTCTTC. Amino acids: CASSFALGTGQINEQFF.

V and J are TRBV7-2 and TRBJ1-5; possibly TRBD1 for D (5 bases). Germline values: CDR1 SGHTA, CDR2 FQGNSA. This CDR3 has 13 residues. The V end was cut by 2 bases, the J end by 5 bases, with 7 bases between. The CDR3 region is CASSLSRDQPQHF. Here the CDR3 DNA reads TGTGCCAGCAGCTTATCCAGGGATCAGCCCCAGCATTTT.

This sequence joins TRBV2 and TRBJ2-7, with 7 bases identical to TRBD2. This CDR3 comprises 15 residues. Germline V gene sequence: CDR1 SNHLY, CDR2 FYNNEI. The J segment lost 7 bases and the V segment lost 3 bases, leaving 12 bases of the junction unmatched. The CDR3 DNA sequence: TGTGCCAGCAGTGAGGCTAGCGGCCCGTTCGGAGAGCAGTACTTC. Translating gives CASSEASGPFGEQYF.

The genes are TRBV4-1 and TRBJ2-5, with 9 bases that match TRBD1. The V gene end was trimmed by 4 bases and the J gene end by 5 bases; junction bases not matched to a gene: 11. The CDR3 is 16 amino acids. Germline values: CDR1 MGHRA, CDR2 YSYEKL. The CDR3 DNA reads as TGCGCCAGCAGCCCGGGACAGGGAGGCCCGCCGGAGACCCAGTACTTC. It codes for CASSPGQGGPPETQYF.

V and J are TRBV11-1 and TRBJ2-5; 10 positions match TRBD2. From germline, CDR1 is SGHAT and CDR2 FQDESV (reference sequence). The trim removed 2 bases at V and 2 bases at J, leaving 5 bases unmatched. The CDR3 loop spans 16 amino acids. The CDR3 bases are TGTGCCAGCAGCTTAATTCCTAGCGGGAGTCAAGAGACCCAGTACTTC. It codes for CASSLIPSGSQETQYF.

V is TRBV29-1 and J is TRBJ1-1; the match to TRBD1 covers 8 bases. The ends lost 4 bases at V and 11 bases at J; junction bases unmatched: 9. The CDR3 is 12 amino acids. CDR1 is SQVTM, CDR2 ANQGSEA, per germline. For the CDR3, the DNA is TGCAGCGTTGGAGGGATGGACAGGGCGGCTTTCTTT. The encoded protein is CSVGGMDRAAFF.

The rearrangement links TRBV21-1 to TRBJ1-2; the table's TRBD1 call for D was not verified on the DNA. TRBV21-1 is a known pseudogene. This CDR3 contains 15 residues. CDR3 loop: CASSKTWGRRYGYTF. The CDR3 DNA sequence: TGTGCCAGCAGCAAAACTTGGGGCAGAAGGTATGGCTACACCTTC.

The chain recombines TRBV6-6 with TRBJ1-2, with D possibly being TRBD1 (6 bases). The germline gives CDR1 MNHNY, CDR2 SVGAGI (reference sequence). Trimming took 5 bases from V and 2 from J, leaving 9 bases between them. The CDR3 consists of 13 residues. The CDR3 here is CASSAQGNYGYTF. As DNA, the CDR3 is TGTGCCAGCAGTGCTCAGGGGAACTATGGCTACACCTTC.

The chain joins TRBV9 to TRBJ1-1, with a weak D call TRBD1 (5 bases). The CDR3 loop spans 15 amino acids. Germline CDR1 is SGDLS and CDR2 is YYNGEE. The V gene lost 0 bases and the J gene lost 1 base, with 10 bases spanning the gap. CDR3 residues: CASSVGQGTNTEAFF. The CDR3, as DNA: TGTGCCAGCAGCGTAGGTCAGGGTACGAACACTGAAGCTTTCTTT.

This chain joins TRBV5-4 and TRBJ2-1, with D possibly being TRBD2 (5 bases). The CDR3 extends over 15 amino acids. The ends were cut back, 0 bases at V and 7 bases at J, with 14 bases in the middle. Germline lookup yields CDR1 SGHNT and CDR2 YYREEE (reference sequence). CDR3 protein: CASSLDRRRGNEQFF. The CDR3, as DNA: TGTGCCAGCAGCTTGGATAGGCGGAGAGGGAATGAGCAGTTCTTC.

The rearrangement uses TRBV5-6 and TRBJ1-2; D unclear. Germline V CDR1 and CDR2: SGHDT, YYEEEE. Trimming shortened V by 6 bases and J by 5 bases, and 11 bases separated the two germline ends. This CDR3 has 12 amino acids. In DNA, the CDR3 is TGTGCCAGCATTGGAGGCGATTATGGCTACACCTTC. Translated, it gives CASIGGDYGYTF.

The CDR3: CASSYGTSGRAHEQFF. Written as DNA, the CDR3 is TGTGCCAGCAGTTACGGGACTAGCGGGAGGGCCCATGAGCAGTTCTTC. J is TRBJ2-1 and V is TRBV7-9; 16 bases agree with TRBD2. V was pared by 6 bases and J by 8 bases, with 7 bases of the junction left unmatched. Looked up from germline, CDR1 is SEHNR and CDR2 is FQNEAQ (reference sequence). This CDR3 comprises 16 residues.

CDR3 DNA sequence: TGTGCCAGCAGTTCGGGAAGGGTAGCGGCCCCCGATACGCAGTATTTT. As protein: CASSSGRVAAPDTQYF. The V call is TRBV5-8, the J call TRBJ2-3, with D possibly being TRBD2 (6 bases). V was cut by 5 bases and J by 6 bases, with 22 bases left in between. The CDR3 extends over 16 amino acids. Looked up from germline, CDR1 is SGHTS and CDR2 is YDEGEE.